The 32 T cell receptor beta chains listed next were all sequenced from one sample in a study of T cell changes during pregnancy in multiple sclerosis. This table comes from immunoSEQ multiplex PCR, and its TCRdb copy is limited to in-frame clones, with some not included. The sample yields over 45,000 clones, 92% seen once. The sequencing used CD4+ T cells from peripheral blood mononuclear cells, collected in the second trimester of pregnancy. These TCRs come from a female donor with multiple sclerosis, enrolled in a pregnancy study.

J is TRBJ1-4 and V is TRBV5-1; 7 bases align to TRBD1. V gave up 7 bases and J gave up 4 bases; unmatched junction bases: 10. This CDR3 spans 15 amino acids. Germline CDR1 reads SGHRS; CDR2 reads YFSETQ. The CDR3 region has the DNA TGCGCCAGCCAGAGCCAGGGACAGCTTAATGAAAAACTGTTTTTT. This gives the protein CASQSQGQLNEKLFF.

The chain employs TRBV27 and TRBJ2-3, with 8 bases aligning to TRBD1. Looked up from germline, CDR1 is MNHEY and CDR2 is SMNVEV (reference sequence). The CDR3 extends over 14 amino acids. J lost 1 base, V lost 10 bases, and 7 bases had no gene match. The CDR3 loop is CATKTGQGTDTQYF. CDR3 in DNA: TGTGCCACTAAAACGGGACAGGGCACAGATACGCAGTATTTT.

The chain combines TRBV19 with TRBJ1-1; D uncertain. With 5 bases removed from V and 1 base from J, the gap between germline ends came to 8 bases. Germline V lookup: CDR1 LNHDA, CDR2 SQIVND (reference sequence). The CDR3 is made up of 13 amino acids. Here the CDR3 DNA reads TGTGCCAGTAGTGTGACTACGAACACTGAAGCTTTCTTT. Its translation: CASSVTTNTEAFF.

The CDR3, as DNA: TGTGCCAGCTCACCCCAGGGGGGCAGGTCCAACACTGAAGCTTTCTTT. It is translated as CASSPQGGRSNTEAFF. The V call is TRBV18, the J call TRBJ1-1; TRBD1 aligns across 7 bases. V lost 3 bases to trimming and J lost 2 bases; unmatched junction nucleotides: 9. This CDR3 comprises 16 residues. The V gene's germline CDR1 is KGHSH and CDR2 LQKENI.

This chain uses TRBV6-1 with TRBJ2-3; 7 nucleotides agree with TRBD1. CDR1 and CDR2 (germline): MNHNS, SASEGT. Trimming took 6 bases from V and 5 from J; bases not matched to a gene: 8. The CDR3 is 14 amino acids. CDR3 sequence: CASRTGMSLDTQYF. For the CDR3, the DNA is TGTGCCAGCAGGACAGGGATGAGCCTAGATACGCAGTATTTT.

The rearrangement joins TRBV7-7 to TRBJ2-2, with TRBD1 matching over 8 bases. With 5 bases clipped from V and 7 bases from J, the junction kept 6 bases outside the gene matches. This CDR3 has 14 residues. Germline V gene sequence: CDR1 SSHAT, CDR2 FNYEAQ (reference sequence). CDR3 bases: TGTGCCAGCAGCCTGGACAGGGTCGGCGGGGAGCTGTTTTTT. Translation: CASSLDRVGGELFF.

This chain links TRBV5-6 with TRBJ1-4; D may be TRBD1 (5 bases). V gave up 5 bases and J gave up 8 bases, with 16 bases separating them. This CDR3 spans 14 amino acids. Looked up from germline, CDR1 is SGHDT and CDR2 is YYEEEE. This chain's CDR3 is CASRGWGDYEKLFF. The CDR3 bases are TGTGCCAGCAGAGGATGGGGCGATTACGAAAAACTGTTTTTT.

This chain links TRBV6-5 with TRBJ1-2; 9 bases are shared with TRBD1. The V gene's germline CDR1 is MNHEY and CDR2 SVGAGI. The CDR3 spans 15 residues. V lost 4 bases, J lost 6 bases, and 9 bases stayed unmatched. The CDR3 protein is CASSWDRVYGDGYTF. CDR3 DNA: TGTGCCAGCAGTTGGGACAGGGTATATGGCGATGGCTACACCTTC.

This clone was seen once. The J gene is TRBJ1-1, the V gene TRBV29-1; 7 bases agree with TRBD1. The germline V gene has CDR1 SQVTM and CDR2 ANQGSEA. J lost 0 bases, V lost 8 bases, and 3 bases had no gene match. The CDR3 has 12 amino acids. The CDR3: CSSQGLNTEAFF. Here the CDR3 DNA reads TGCAGCTCACAGGGGTTGAACACTGAAGCTTTCTTT.

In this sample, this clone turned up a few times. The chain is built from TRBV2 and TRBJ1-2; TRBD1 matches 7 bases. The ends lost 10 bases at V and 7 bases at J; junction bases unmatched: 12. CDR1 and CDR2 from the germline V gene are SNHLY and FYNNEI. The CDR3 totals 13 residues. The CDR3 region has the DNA TGTGCCACCAACCCAGACAGGGTGGGTGGCTACACCTTC. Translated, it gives CATNPDRVGGYTF.

For the CDR3, the DNA is TGTGCCAGCAGCTTAGTGGGGGCCGGTACCGGGGAGCTGTTTTTT. Translated: CASSLVGAGTGELFF. The genes are TRBV11-1 and TRBJ2-2, with D maybe TRBD1 (6 bases). Looked up from germline, CDR1 is SGHAT and CDR2 is FQDESV (reference sequence). The CDR3 runs 15 residues. V was pared by 1 base and J by 5 bases, with 11 bases between.

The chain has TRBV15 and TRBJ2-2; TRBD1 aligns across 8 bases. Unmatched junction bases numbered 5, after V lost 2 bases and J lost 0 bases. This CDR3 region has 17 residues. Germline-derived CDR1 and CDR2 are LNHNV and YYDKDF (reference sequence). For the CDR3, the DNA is TGTGCCACCAGCAGAAGGCAGGGGGCCTCGAACACCGGGGAGCTGTTTTTT. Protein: CATSRRQGASNTGELFF.

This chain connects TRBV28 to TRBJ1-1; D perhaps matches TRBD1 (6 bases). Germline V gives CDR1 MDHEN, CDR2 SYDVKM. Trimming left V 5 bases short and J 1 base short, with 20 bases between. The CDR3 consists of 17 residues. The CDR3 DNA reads TGTGCCAGCAGTCGACTACTCACAGGGCCAAGGAACACTGAAGCTTTCTTT. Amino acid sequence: CASSRLLTGPRNTEAFF.

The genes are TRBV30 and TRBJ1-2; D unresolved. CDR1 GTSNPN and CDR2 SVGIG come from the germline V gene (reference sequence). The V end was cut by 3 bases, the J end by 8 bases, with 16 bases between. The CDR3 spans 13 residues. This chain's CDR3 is CAWSPMGGLGYTF. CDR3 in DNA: TGTGCCTGGAGCCCCATGGGAGGACTAGGCTACACCTTC. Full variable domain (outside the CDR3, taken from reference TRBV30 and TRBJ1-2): SQTIHQWPATLVQPVGSPLSLECTVEGTSNPNLYWYRQAAGRGLQLLFYSVGIGQISSEVPQNLSASRPQDRQFILSSKKLLLSDSGFYLCAWSPMGGLGYTFGSGTRLTVV.

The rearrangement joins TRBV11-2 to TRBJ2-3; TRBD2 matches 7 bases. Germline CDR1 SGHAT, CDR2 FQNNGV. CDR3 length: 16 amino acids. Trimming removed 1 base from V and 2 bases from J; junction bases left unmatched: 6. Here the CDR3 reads CASSLAASGITDTQYF. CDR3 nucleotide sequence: TGTGCCAGCAGCTTAGCCGCTAGCGGTATCACAGATACGCAGTATTTT.

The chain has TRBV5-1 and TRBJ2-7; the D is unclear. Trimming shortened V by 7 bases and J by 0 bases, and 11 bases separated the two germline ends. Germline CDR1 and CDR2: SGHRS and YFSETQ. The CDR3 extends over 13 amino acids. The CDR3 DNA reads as TGCGCCAGCTCGCAGGATTTCTCCTACGAGCAGTACTTC. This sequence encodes CASSQDFSYEQYF.

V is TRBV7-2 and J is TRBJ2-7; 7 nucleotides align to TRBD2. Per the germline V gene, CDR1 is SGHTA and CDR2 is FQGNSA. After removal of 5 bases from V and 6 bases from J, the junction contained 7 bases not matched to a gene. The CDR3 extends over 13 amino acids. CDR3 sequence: CASSNSGTTEQYF. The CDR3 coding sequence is TGTGCCAGCAGCAACTCCGGGACTACCGAGCAGTACTTC.

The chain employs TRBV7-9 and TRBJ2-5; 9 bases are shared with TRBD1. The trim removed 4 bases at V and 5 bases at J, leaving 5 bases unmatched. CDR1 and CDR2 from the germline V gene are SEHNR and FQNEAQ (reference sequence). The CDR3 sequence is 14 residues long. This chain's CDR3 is CASSSTGGSETQYF. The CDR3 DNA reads TGTGCCAGCAGCTCGACAGGGGGTTCGGAGACCCAGTACTTC.

CDR3 loop: CASSLYRGSMTRSNTEAFF. The CDR3 coding sequence is TGCGCCAGCAGTTTGTACCGGGGGTCAATGACCCGCTCGAACACTGAAGCTTTCTTT. The chain has TRBV5-1 and TRBJ1-1, with a weak D call TRBD1 (5 bases). This CDR3 is built from 19 residues. The V end lost 5 bases, the J end lost 1 base, and 27 bases lay between the germline ends. Germline V CDR1 and CDR2: SGHRS, YFSETQ.

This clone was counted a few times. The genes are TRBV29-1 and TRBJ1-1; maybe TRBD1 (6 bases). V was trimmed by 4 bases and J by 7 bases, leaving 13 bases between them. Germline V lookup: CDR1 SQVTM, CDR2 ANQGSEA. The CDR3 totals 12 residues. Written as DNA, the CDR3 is TGCAGCGTTGCGATGGCAGGGGTTGAAGCTTTCTTT. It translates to CSVAMAGVEAFF. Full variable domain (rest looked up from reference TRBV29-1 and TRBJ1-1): SAVISQKPSRDICQRGTSLTIQCQVDSQVTMMFWYRQQPGQSLTLIATANQGSEATYESGFVIDKFPISRPNLTFSTLTVSNMSPEDSSIYLCSVAMAGVEAFFGQGTRLTVV.

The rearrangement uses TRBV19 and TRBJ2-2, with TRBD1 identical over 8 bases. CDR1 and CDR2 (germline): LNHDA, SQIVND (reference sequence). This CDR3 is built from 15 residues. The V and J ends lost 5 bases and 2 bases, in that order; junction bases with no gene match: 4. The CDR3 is CASSRQGPNTGELFF. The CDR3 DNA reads TGTGCCAGTAGTCGACAGGGGCCTAACACCGGGGAGCTGTTTTTT.

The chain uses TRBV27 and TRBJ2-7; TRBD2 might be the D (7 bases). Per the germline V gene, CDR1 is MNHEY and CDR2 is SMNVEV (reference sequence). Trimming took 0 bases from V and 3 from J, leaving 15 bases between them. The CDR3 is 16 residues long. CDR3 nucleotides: TGTGCCAGCAGTTTATCGGGGGGGCTCCCTTTCTACGAGCAGTACTTC. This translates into CASSLSGGLPFYEQYF.

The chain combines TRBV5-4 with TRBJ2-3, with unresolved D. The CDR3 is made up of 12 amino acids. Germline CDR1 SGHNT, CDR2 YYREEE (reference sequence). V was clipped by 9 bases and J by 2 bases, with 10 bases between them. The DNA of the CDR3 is TGTGCCACCTCGCGCCCCACAGATACGCAGTATTTT. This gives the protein CATSRPTDTQYF.

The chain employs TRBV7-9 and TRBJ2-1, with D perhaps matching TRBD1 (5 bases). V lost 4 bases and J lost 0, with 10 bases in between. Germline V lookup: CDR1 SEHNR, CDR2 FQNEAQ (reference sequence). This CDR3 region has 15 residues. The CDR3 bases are TGTGCCAGCAGCTCACAGGTGAGCTCCTACAATGAGCAGTTCTTC. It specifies CASSSQVSSYNEQFF.

The DNA for the CDR3 is TGTGCCAGCAGTTTAATAGCGGGGGGGCTCTACGAGCAGTACTTC. Its protein is CASSLIAGGLYEQYF. This chain uses TRBV27 with TRBJ2-7; 11 bases map to TRBD2. In germline, CDR1 is MNHEY, CDR2 SMNVEV (reference sequence). The J segment lost 3 bases and the V segment lost 2 bases, leaving 3 bases of the junction unmatched. The CDR3 contains 15 residues.

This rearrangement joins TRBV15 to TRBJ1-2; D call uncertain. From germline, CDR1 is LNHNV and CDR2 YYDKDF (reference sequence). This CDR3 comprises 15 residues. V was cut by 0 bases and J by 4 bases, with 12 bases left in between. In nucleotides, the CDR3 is TGTGCCACCAGCAGAGAGAGGGTCCCGGTCTATGGCTACACCTTC. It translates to CATSRERVPVYGYTF. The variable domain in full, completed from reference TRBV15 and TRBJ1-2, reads DAMVIQNPRYQVTQFGKPVTLSCSQTLNHNVMYWYQQKSSQAPKLLFHYYDKDFNNEADTPDNFQSRRPNTSFCFLDIRSPGLGDTAMYLCATSRERVPVYGYTFGSGTRLTVV.

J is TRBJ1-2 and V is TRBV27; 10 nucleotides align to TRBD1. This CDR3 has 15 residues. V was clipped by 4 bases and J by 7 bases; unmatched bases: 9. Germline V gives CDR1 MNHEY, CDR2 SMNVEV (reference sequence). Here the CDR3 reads CASSYQGQGTGGYTF. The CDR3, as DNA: TGTGCCAGCAGTTACCAGGGACAGGGGACGGGTGGCTACACCTTC.

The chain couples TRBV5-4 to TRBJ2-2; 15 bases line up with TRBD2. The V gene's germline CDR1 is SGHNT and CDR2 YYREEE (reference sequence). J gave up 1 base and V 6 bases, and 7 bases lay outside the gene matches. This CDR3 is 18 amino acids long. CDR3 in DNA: TGTGCCAGCACCAAAGGGACTAGCGGGAGGAGGAACACCGGGGAGCTGTTTTTT. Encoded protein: CASTKGTSGRRNTGELFF.

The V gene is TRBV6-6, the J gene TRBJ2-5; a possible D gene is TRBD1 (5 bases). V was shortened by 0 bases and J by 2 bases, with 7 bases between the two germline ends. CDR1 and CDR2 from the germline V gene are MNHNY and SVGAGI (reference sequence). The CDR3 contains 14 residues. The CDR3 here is CASSYSQGQETQYF. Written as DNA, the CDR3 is TGTGCCAGCAGTTACTCGCAGGGTCAAGAGACCCAGTACTTC.

The CDR3 loop is CASSIGQGNEPLHF. CDR3 nucleotide sequence: TGTGCCAGTAGTATAGGGCAGGGGAACGAGCCCCTCCACTTT. The chain links TRBV19 to TRBJ1-6; TRBD1 might be the D (6 bases). The CDR3 consists of 14 residues. V gave up 1 base and J gave up 13 bases, with 14 bases separating them. The germline gives CDR1 LNHDA, CDR2 SQIVND (reference sequence).

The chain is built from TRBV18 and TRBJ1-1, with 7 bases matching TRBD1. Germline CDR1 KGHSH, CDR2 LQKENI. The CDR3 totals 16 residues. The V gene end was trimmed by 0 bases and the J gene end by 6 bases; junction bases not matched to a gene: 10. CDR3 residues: CASSPPRGPRGSEAFF. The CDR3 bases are TGTGCCAGCTCACCACCGAGGGGGCCCAGGGGCTCTGAAGCTTTCTTT.

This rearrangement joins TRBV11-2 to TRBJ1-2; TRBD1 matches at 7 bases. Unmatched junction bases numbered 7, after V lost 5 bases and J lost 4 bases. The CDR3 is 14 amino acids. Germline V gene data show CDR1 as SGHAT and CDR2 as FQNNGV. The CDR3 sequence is CASSPTGVVYGYTF. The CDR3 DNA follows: TGTGCCAGCAGCCCCACAGGGGTTGTCTATGGCTACACCTTC.